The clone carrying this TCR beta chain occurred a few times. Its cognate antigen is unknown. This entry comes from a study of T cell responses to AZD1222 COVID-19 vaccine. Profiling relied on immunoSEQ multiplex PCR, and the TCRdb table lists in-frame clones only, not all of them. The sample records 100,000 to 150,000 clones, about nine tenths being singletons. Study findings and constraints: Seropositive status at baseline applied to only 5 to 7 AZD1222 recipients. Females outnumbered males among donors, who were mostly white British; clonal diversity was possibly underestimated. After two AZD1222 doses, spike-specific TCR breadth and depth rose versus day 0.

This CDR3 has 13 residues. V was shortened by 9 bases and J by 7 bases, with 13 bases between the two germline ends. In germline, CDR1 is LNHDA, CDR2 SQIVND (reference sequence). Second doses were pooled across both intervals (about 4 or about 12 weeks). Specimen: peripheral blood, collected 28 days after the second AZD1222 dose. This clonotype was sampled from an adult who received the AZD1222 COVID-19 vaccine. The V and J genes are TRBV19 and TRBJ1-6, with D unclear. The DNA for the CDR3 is TGTGCCAGCAGACGGCAACCCAATTCACCCCTCCACTTT. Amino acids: CASRRQPNSPLHF.